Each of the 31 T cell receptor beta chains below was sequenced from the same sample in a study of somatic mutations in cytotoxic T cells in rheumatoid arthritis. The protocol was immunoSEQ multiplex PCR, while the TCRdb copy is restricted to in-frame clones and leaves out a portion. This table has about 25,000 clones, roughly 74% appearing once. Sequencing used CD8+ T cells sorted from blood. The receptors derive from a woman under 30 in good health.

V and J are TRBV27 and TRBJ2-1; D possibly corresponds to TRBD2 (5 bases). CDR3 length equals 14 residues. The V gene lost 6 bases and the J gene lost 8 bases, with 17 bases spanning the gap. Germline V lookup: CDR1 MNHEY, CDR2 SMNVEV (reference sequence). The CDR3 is CASSPLPGGDEQFF. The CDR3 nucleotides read TGTGCCAGCAGCCCCCTCCCAGGAGGCGATGAGCAGTTCTTC.

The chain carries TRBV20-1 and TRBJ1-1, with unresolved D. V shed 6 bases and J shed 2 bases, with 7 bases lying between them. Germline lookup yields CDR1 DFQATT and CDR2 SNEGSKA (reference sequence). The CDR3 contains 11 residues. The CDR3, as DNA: TGCAGTGCCCGGTTAAACACTGAAGCTTTCTTT. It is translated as CSARLNTEAFF.

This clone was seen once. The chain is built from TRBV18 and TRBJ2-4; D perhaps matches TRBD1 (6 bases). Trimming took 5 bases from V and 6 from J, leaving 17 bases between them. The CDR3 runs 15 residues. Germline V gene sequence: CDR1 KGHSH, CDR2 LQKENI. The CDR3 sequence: CASSGTRGTGNIQYF. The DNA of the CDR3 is TGTGCCAGCTCAGGGACCAGGGGCACGGGAAACATTCAGTACTTC.

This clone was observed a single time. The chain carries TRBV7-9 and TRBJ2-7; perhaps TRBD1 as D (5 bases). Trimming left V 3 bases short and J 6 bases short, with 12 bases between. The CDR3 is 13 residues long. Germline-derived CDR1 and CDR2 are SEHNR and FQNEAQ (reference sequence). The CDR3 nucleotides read TGTGCCAGCAGCTTTGCAGGGTCGAGCGAGCAGTACGTC. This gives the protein CASSFAGSSEQYV.

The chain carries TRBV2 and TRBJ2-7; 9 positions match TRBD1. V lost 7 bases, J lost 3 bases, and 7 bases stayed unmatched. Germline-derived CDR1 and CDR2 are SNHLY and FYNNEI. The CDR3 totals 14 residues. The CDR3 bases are TGTGCCAGCATGACTGGGACAGGGATCTACGAGCAGTACTTC. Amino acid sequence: CASMTGTGIYEQYF.

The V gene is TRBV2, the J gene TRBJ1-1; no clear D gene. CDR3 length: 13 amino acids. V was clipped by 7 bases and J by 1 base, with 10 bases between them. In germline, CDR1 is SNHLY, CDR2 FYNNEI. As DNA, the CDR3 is TGTGCCAGCAACACCGGGGAGAACACTGAAGCTTTCTTT. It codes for CASNTGENTEAFF.

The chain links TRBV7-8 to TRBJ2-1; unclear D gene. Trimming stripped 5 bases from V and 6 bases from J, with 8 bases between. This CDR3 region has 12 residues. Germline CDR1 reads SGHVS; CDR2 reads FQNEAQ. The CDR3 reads CASSRPPNEQFF. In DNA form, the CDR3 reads TGTGCCAGCAGCCGCCCACCCAATGAGCAGTTCTTC.

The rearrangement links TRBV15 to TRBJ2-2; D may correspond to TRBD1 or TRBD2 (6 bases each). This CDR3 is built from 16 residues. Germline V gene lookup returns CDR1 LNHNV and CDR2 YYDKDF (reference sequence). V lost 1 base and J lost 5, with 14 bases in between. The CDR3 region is CATSRGRGQGTGELFF. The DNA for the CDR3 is TGTGCCACCAGCAGAGGCCGGGGGCAGGGGACCGGGGAGCTGTTTTTT.

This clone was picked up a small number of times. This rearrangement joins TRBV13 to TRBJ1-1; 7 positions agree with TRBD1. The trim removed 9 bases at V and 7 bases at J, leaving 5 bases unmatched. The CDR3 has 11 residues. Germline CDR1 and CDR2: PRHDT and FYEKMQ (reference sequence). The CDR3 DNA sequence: TGTGCCAGTGCACAGGGGTTTGAAGCTTTCTTT. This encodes CASAQGFEAFF.

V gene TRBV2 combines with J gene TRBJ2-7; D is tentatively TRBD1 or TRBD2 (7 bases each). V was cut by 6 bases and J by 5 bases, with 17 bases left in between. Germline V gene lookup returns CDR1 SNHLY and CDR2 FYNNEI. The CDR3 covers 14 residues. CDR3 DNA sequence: TGTGCCAGCAGCTCCAGGGGGGGTGACCACGAGCAGTACGTC. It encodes CASSSRGGDHEQYV.

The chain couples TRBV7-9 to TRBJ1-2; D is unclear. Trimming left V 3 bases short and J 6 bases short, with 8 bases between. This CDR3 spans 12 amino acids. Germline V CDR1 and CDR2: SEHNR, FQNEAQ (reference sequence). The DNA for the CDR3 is TGTGCCAGCAGCTTTTTGCAGGATGGCTACACCTTC. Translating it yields CASSFLQDGYTF.

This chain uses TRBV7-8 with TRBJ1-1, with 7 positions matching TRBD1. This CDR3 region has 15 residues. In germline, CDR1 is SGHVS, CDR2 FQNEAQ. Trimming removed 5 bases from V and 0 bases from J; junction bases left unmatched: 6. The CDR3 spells CASSIGTEMNTEAFF. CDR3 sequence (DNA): TGTGCCAGCAGCATCGGGACAGAGATGAACACTGAAGCTTTCTTT.

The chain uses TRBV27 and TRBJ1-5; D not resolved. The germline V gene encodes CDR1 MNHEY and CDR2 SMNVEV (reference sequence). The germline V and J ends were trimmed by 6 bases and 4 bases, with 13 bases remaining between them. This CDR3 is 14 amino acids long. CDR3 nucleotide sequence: TGTGCCAGCAGGCCACTGATGGGTAATCAGCCCCAGCATTTT. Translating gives CASRPLMGNQPQHF.

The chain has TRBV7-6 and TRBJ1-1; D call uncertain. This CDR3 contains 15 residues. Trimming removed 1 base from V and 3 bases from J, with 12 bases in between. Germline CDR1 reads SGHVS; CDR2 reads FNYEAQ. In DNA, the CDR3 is TGTGCCAGCAGCTTAGAGCGGGGAGTGTACACTGAAGCTTTCTTT. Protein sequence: CASSLERGVYTEAFF.

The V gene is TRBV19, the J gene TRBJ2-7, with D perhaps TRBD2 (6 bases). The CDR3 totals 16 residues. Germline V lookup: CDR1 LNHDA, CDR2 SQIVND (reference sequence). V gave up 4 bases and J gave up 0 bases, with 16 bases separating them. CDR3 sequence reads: CASSTRDSALSYEQYF. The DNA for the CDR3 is TGTGCCAGTAGTACCCGGGACTCGGCCCTCTCCTACGAGCAGTACTTC.

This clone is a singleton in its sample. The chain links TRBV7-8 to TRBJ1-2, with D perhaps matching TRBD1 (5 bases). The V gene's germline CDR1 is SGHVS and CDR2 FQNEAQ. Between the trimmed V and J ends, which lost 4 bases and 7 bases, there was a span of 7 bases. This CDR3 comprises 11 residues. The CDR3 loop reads CASSWGGGYTF. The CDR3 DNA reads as TGTGCCAGCAGCTGGGGGGGTGGCTACACCTTC.

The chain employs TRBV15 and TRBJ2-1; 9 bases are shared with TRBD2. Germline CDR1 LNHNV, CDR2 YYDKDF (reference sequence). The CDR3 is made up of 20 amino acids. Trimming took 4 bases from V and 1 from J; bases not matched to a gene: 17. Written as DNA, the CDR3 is TGTGCCACCAGCACCCCTCGAAGGCGGCGGGAGGGCCCTTCCTACAATGAGCAGTTCTTC. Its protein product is CATSTPRRRREGPSYNEQFF.

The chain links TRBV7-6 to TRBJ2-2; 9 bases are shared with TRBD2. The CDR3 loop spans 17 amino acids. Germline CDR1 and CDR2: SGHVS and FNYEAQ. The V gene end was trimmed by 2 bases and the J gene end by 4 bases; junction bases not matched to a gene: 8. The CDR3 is CASSLTLSGGGTGELFF. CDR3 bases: TGTGCCAGCAGCTTAACCCTTAGCGGGGGAGGCACCGGGGAGCTGTTTTTT.

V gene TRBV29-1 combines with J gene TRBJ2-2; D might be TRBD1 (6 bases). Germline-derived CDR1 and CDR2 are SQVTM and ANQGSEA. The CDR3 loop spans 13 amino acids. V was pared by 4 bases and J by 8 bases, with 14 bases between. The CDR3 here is CSVGGQGIGELFF. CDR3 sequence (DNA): TGCAGCGTTGGGGGTCAGGGGATTGGGGAGCTGTTTTTT.

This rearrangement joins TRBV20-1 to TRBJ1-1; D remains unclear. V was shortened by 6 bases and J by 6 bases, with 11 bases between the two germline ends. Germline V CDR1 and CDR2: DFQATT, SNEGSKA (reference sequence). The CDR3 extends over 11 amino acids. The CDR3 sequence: CSAPSEAEAFF. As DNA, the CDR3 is TGCAGTGCCCCTTCGGAGGCTGAAGCTTTCTTT.

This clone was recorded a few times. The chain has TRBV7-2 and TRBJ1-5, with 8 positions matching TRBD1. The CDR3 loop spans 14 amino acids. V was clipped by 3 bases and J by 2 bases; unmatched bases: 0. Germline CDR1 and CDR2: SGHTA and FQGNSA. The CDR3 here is CASSLTGGNQPQHF. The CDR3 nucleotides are TGTGCCAGCAGCTTGACAGGGGGCAATCAGCCCCAGCATTTT.

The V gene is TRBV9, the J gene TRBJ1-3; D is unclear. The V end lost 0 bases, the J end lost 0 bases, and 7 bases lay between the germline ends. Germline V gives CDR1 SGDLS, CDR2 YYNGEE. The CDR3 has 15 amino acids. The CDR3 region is CASSVAGNSGNTIYF. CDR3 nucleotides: TGTGCCAGCAGCGTAGCCGGAAACTCTGGAAACACCATATATTTT.

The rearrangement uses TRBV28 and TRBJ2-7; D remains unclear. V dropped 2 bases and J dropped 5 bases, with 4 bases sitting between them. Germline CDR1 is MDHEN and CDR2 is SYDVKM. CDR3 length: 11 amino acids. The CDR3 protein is CASSLDDEQYF. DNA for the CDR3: TGTGCCAGCAGTTTAGACGACGAGCAGTACTTC.

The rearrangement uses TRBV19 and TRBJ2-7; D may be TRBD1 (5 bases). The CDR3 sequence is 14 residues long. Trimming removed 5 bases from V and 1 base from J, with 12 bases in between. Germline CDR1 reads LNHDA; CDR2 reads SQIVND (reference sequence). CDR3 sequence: CASSFPAGSYEQYV. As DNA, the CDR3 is TGTGCCAGTAGTTTCCCGGCAGGGTCCTACGAGCAGTACGTC.

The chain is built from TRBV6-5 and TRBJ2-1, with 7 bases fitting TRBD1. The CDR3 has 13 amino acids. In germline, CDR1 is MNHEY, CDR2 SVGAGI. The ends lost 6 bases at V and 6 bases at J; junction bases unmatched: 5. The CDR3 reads CASSTGESNEQFF. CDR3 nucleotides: TGTGCCAGCAGCACAGGGGAAAGCAATGAGCAGTTCTTC.

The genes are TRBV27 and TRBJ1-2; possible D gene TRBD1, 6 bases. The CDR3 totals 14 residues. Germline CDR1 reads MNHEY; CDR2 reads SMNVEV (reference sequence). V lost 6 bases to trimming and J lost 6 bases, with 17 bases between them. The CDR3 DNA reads TGTGCCAGCAGCCTAAGGGGGTCCGCCCATGGCTACACCTTC. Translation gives CASSLRGSAHGYTF.

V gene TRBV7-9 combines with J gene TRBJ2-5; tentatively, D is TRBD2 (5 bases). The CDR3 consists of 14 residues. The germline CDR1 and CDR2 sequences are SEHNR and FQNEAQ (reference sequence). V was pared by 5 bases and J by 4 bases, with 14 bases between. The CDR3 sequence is CASSPVLGRETQYF. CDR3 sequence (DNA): TGTGCCAGCAGCCCCGTACTAGGTAGAGAGACCCAGTACTTC.

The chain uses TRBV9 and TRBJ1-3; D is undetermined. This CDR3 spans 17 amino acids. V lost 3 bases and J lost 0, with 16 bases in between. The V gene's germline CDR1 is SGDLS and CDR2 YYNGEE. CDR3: CASSASGRTSSGNTIYF. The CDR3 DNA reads TGTGCCAGCAGCGCGTCCGGACGTACCAGCTCTGGAAACACCATATATTTT.

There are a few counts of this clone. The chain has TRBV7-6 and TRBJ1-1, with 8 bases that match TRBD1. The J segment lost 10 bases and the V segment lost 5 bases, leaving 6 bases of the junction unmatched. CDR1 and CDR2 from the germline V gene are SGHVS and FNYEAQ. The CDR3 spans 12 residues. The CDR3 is CASSPGQGGAFF. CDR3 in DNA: TGTGCCAGCAGCCCCGGACAGGGAGGAGCTTTCTTT.

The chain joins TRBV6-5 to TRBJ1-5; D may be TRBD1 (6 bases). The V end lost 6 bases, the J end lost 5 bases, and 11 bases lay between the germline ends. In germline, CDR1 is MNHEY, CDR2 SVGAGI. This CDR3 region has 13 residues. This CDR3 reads CASSPGQYQPQHF. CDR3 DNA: TGTGCCAGCAGCCCCGGACAGTATCAGCCCCAGCATTTT.

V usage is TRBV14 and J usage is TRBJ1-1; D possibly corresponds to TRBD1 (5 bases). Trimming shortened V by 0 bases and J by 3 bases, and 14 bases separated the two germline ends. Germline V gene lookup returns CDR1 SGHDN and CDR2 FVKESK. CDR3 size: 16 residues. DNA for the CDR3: TGTGCCAGCAGCCAAGAGCTTGGAGGGGTGGACACTGAAGCTTTCTTT. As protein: CASSQELGGVDTEAFF. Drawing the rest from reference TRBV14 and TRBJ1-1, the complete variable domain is EAGVTQFPSHSVIEKGQTVTLRCDPISGHDNLYWYRRVMGKEIKFLLHFVKESKQDESGMPNNRFLAERTGGTYSTLKVQPAELEDSGVYFCASSQELGGVDTEAFFGQGTRLTVV.